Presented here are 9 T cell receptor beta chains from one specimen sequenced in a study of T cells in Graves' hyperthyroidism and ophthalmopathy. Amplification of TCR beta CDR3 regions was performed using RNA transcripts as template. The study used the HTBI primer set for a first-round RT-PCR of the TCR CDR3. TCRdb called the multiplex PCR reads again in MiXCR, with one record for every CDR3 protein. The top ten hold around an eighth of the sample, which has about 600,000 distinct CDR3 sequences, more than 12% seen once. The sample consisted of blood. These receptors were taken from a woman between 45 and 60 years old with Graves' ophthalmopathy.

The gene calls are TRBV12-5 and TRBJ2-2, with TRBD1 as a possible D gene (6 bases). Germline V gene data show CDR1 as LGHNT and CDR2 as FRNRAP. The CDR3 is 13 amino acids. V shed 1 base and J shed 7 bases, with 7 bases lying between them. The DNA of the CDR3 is TGTGCTAGTGGTTTGGCAGGGGACGGGGAGCTGTTTTTT. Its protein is CASGLAGDGELFF. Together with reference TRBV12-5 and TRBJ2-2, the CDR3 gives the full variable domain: DARVTQTPRHKVTEMGQEVTMRCQPILGHNTVFWYRQTMMQGLELLAYFRNRAPLDDSGMPKDRFSAEMPDATLATLKIQPSEPRDSAVYFCASGLAGDGELFFGEGSRLTVL.

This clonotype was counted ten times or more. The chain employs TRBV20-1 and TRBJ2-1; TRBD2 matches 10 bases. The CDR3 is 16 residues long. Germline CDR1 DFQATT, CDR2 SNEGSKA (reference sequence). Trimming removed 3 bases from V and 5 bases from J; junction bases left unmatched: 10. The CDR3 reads CSASSSSGRADNEQFF. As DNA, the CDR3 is TGCAGTGCTAGCTCCTCAAGCGGGAGGGCCGACAATGAGCAGTTCTTC.

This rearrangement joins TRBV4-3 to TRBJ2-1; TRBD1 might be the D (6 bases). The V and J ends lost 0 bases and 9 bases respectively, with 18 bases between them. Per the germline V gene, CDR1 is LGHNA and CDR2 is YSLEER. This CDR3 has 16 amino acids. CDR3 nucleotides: TGCGCCAGCAGCCAAGAGGACAGACGAGCTAATGTTGAGCAGTTCTTC. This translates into CASSQEDRRANVEQFF.

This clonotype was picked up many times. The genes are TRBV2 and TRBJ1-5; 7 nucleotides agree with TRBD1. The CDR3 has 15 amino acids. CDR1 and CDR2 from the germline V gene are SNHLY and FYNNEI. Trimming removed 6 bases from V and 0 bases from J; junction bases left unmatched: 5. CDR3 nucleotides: TGTGCCAGCAGCCCAACAGGGGATAGCAATCAGCCCCAGCATTTT. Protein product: CASSPTGDSNQPQHF. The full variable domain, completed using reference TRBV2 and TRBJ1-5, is EPEVTQTPSHQVTQMGQEVILRCVPISNHLYFYWYRQILGQKVEFLVSFYNNEISEKSEIFDDQFSVERPDGSNFTLKIRSTKLEDSAMYFCASSPTGDSNQPQHFGDGTRLSIL.

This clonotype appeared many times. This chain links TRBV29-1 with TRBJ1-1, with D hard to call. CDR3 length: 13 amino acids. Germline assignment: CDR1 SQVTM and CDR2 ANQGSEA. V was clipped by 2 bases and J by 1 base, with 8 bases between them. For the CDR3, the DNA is TGCAGCGTTGAACGTCAACAGAACACTGAAGCTTTCTTT. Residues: CSVERQQNTEAFF.

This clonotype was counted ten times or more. CDR3 bases: TGTGCCACCAGCAGGACCCCAAGGGACAGTTACACTGAAGCTTTCTTT. This translates into CATSRTPRDSYTEAFF. The chain recombines TRBV15 with TRBJ1-1, with 7 bases fitting TRBD1. The trim removed 3 bases at V and 3 bases at J, leaving 10 bases unmatched. This CDR3 spans 16 amino acids. Germline-derived CDR1 and CDR2 are LNHNV and YYDKDF (reference sequence).

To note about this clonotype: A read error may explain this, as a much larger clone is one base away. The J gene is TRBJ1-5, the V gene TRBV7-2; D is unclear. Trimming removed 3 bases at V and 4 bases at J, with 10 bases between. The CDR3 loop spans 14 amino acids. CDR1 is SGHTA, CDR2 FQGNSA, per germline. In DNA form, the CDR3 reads TGTGCCAGCAGCTTGGCTTCGGGGAATCAGCCCCAGCATTTT. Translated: CASSLASGNQPQHF.

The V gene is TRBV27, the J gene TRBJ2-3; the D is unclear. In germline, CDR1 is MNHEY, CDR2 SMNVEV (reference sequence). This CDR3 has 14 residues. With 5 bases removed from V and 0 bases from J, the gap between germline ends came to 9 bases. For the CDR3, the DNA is TGTGCCAGCAGTCCCCCCTGGAGCACAGATACGCAGTATTTT. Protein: CASSPPWSTDTQYF.

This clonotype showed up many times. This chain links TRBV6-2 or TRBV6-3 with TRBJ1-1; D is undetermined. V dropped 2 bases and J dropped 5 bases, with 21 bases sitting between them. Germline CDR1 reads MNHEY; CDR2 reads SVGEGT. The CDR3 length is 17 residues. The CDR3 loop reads CASSYVFSADWMTEAFF. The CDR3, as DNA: TGTGCCAGCAGTTACGTTTTCAGTGCAGATTGGATGACTGAAGCTTTCTTT.